The 8 T cell receptor beta chains below were found in one sample sequenced in a study of identical twins. One entry per CDR3 protein, called by TCRdb with MiXCR from the 5' RACE reads. The sample contains about 550,000 distinct CDR3 sequences, around 20% of which appear only once. This sample was also put to use in a study of yellow fever vaccine responses in identical twins.

Material for sequencing was CD4+ T cells sorted from blood. All receptors come from a woman younger than 35 in good health.

This chain uses TRBV7-8 with TRBJ2-7, with TRBD1 identical over 8 bases. The V gene's germline CDR1 is SGHVS and CDR2 FQNEAQ. V lost 4 bases to trimming and J lost 6 bases; unmatched junction nucleotides: 17. The length of the CDR3 is 17 residues. CDR3 loop: CASSSPPPDREMGEQYF. Here the CDR3 DNA reads TGTGCCAGCAGCTCACCCCCCCCGGACAGGGAAATGGGCGAGCAGTACTTC.

V is TRBV20-1 and J is TRBJ1-5; D unresolved. V was clipped by 4 bases and J by 0 bases, with 7 bases between them. The V gene's germline CDR1 is DFQATT and CDR2 SNEGSKA (reference sequence). CDR3 length: 13 residues. Here the CDR3 reads CSAKGDSNQPQHF. CDR3 coding DNA: TGCAGTGCTAAAGGCGATAGCAATCAGCCCCAGCATTTT.

V and J are TRBV20-1 and TRBJ1-5; a weak D match, TRBD1 (5 bases). Per the germline V gene, CDR1 is DFQATT and CDR2 is SNEGSKA (reference sequence). The ends were cut back, 0 bases at V and 4 bases at J, with 10 bases in the middle. CDR3 size: 14 residues. This CDR3 is CSARDGAVNQPQHF. CDR3 coding DNA: TGCAGTGCTAGAGATGGGGCAGTAAATCAGCCCCAGCATTTT.

The V gene is TRBV6-1, the J gene TRBJ2-3, with no clear D. The CDR3 spans 15 residues. CDR1 and CDR2 from the germline V gene are MNHNS and SASEGT. V gave up 1 base and J gave up 2 bases, with 10 bases separating them. Here the CDR3 reads CASSEGLGNTDTQYF. In nucleotides, the CDR3 is TGTGCCAGCAGTGAAGGACTGGGAAACACAGATACGCAGTATTTT.

This clonotype was seen a few times. The gene calls are TRBV2 and TRBJ2-3; 7 bases align to TRBD1. Germline CDR1 and CDR2: SNHLY and FYNNEI. The CDR3 is made up of 15 amino acids. Germline trimming cut 7 bases from V and 2 bases from J; bases unmatched to any gene: 9. Written as DNA, the CDR3 is TGTGCCAGCACCGGGACAGCGACCAACACAGATACGCAGTATTTT. It encodes CASTGTATNTDTQYF.

This clonotype has more than one count but fewer than ten. The rearrangement links TRBV29-1 to TRBJ2-7; D might be TRBD1 (6 bases). V was trimmed by 5 bases and J by 1 base, leaving 18 bases between them. The germline V gene encodes CDR1 SQVTM and CDR2 ANQGSEA. This CDR3 has 15 amino acids. The CDR3 region is CSVRIPVTGSYEQYF. The CDR3 bases are TGCAGCGTTAGAATTCCGGTTACAGGGTCCTACGAGCAGTACTTC.

This rearrangement joins TRBV5-5 to TRBJ1-1, with D possibly matching TRBD1 (5 bases). The CDR3 totals 16 residues. Germline CDR1 and CDR2: SGHKS and YYEKEE (reference sequence). V was cut by 0 bases and J by 5 bases, with 17 bases left in between. In DNA form, the CDR3 reads TGTGCCAGCAGCTTGGTGGCAGGGTTGGTAGTTACTGAAGCTTTCTTT. Its protein is CASSLVAGLVVTEAFF.

The chain carries TRBV6-4 and TRBJ2-6; 7 nucleotides match TRBD1. V shed 4 bases and J 6 bases; nucleotides not matched to a gene: 6. Germline values: CDR1 MRHNA, CDR2 SNTAGT. The CDR3 runs to 15 residues. The CDR3 loop is CASSAGQETANVLTF. Written as DNA, the CDR3 is TGTGCCAGCAGTGCCGGACAGGAAACGGCCAACGTCCTGACTTTC.